The source of this T cell receptor beta chain is a study of blood T cell repertoires in COVID-19 (dated by TCRdb to the early 2020s). General notes on the study: Collaborator samples came from the United States, Italy and Spain and covered acute and convalescent phases of COVID-19. The prospective study material was composed of cDNA or gDNA derived from T cells, B-cell-depleted T cells, or PBMCs. Deeply sampled blood TCRbeta repertoires from subjects exposed to, actively infected with, or recovered from COVID-19 were included in the dataset. A freely available public database, intended as a resource for researchers studying the immune response to SARS-CoV-2, is where the repertoires were released. The samples were drawn from two sources: the first 160 participants of the ongoing ImmuneRACE study, and fewer than 1,500 subjects contributed by 6 global collaborators. Nearly every sample came with metadata listing a de-identified subject ID, COVID-19 status, age in years and sex. Where HLA class I and class II types were available, the types were taken from metadata supplied by the sample provider, not from assay-based typing. What the work shows at the level of the full study, not this receptor alone: How much clinical and demographic metadata was included differed by source and by participant, and the metadata was provided uncurated.

Collaborating institutions collected whole blood in K2EDTA tubes following their own protocols. For TCRbeta analysis, collaborators shipped samples as frozen whole blood, isolated PBMCs, or DNA extracted from either of those sample types. V is reduced by 4 bases and J by 2 bases, leaving a spacing of 8 bases between them. Looking up the germline V gene yields CDR1 SGHAT and CDR2 FQNNGV. The CDR3, cysteine through phenylalanine, is 13 amino acids long. Just CDR3 DNA is preserved here, 39 bases in frame from base 1. The table lists this clone with a count of one. The antigen it recognizes is unknown. Base qualities are not recorded, but no much larger clone differs from it by a single base. TCRbeta CDR3 regions were amplified from genomic DNA using the immunoSEQ Assay, a bias-controlled multiplex PCR. Under the source paper's analysis protocol: The number of nucleated cells in each sample was estimated by amplification of reference gene primers within the assay. To quantify the absolute abundance of each unique TCRbeta CDR3 rearrangement, sequence reads were collapsed and filtered. For each sample, productive Simpson clonality was calculated as the square root of Simpson's diversity index over productive rearrangements. In its TCRdb copy, this immuneACCESS table keeps in-frame sequences only and misses some clones. Where compared with another copy, unresolved V genes explain less than half of these, and the others have no known cause. The V and J calls and clone size come from that table; D and trimming were worked out from the DNA. For this sample there are about 210,000 clones; about 87% appear just once. Approximately 1.6% of the sample rests with the top ten.

Sequencing was carried out using peripheral blood. The sequence is built from TRBV11-2 and TRBJ1-2, with no reliable assignment of the D segment. The TCR sequence derives from an older man with acute or convalescent COVID-19. The nucleotide sequence is TGTGCCAGCAGCTCAATGACAAACTATGGCTACACCTTC. Translated, it reads CASSSMTNYGYTF. Reference TRBV11-2 and TRBJ1-2 genes cover what lies past the CDR3, so the full variable domain is EAGVAQSPRYKIIEKRQSVAFWCNPISGHATLYWYQQILGQGPKLLIQFQNNGVVDDSQLPKDRFSAERLKGVDSTLKIQPAKLEDSAVYLCASSSMTNYGYTFGSGTRLTVV.